This TCR beta chain was recorded in a study of monozygotic twins with inflammatory bowel disease. The CDR3 totals 14 residues. CDR1 and CDR2 (germline): MGHDK, SYGVNS. Study-wide results and limits: With others, IBD patients shared fewer clonotypes than healthy twins did, especially with disease activity.

Nested PCRs of approximately 16 and 10 cycles, two in total, were run on TCRalpha and TCRbeta cDNA. TCRdb reprocessed the 5' RACE reads, with one entry per CDR3 protein and no DNA. This sample contains a few hundred thousand distinct CDR3 sequences. Turning to this clonotype: Its antigen is undetermined.

Input material: blood. The chain recombines TRBV25-1 with TRBJ2-3; TCRdb names TRBD2, which stays unverified in the absence of DNA. The origin of this receptor is a human donor with ulcerative colitis or Crohn's disease, or a healthy co-twin of an affected twin (not recorded which). The CDR3: CARSESEGRDTQYF.